Shown below are 2 T cell receptor beta chains from a single sample sequenced in a study of cytomegalovirus exposure and HLA in healthy donors. The PCR had 60 Vbeta and 13 Jbeta primers. Measured with immunoSEQ multiplex PCR; TCRdb has only the in-frame clones, and not every one. The sample shows some 120,000 clones, 70% to 80% of them seen only once. The sequenced sample was PBMCs. These receptors came from a man aged 40-55 years in good health and CMV-seropositive.

This chain links TRBV4-3 with TRBJ2-7, with D perhaps matching TRBD2 (5 bases). Germline CDR1 reads LGHNA; CDR2 reads YSLEER. V lost 0 bases and J 2 bases, leaving 8 bases between the germline ends. The CDR3 is 14 amino acids. The CDR3 nucleotides read TGCGCCAGCAGCCAAGATCAGAGGGCCTACGAGCAGTACTTC. Its translation: CASSQDQRAYEQYF.

There are a few counts of this clone. CDR3 loop: CASSLWTSGGYEQYF. As DNA, the CDR3 is TGCGCCAGCAGCTTGTGGACTAGCGGGGGTTACGAGCAGTACTTC. The chain joins TRBV5-1 to TRBJ2-7; 13 bases fit TRBD2. The CDR3 spans 15 residues. Germline V lookup: CDR1 SGHRS, CDR2 YFSETQ. V was pared by 1 base and J by 4 bases, with 2 bases of the junction left unmatched.